This section outlines one T cell receptor (beta chain) sequence together with its context. Using immunoSEQ multiplex PCR, the repertoire was profiled, and TCRdb retains in-frame clones only, with some absent. The data contain 600,000 or so clones, about 87% of them singletons. These data originate in a study of shared T cell receptors in the human thymus. CDR1 is SGHVS and CDR2 is FNYEAQ in the germline V gene. CDR3 length: 18 residues. V gave up 0 bases and J gave up 0 bases; unmatched junction bases: 8. These data were also reused for a study on human thymus T cells. As that report states: Donor material was obtained from healthy Finnish infants undergoing corrective surgery for congenital heart defects. Thymus was obtained from resections taken during corrective heart surgery. Thymic as well as blood repertoires seemed to favor certain V and J genes unevenly. Unrelated individuals were reported by related research to share highly overlapping thymic repertoires.

This TCR came from a boy under three years old with a congenital heart defect. The J gene is TRBJ2-1, the V gene TRBV7-6; TRBD2 matches 7 bases. The source material was thymocytes. The CDR3 loop reads CASSLARLAESSYNEQFF. The CDR3 bases are TGTGCCAGCAGCTTAGCGAGGCTAGCGGAAAGCTCCTACAATGAGCAGTTCTTC.